The 30 T cell receptor beta chains presented below share a single source sample, sequenced in a study of blood T cells in healthy people across ages. Together with a sample-barcoded 5' primer, a J-beta primer mix was included in a second PCR lasting roughly 6 to 12 cycles. TCRdb fed the 5' RACE reads into MiXCR, producing one record per CDR3 protein. The repertoire has 1.5 million to 2 million distinct CDR3 sequences, under 30% of them found once; the top ten carry 7.7%. Specimen: blood. The origin of the receptors is a woman aged 25 to 39 in good health.

There are many counts of this clonotype. In DNA, the CDR3 is TGTGCCAGCAGCCACCGGGGGCTGTCCAAAAACATTCAGTACTTC. Its translation: CASSHRGLSKNIQYF. The gene calls are TRBV14 and TRBJ2-4; the D call may be TRBD1 or TRBD2 (6 bases each). The ends were cut back, 3 bases at V and 2 bases at J, with 11 bases in the middle. CDR1 SGHDN and CDR2 FVKESK come from the germline V gene. CDR3 length: 15 amino acids.

This clonotype was seen more than once but under ten times. The V and J genes are TRBV21-1 and TRBJ2-5; the table calls TRBD1, which could not be checked here. TRBV21-1 is shown as a pseudogene. The CDR3 extends over 14 amino acids. CDR3 region: CASSKQEGEETQYF. CDR3 coding DNA: TGTGCCAGCAGCAAACAGGAGGGGGAAGAGACCCAGTACTTC.

The CDR3 reads CASSSFAGTYTQYF. The CDR3, as DNA: TGTGCCAGCAGCTCCTTTGCGGGCACTTATACGCAGTATTTT. V gene TRBV7-2 combines with J gene TRBJ2-3; weak D call: TRBD2 (5 bases). V dropped 4 bases and J dropped 7 bases, with 15 bases sitting between them. The CDR3 consists of 14 residues. Germline values: CDR1 SGHTA, CDR2 FQGNSA. The complete variable domain, with remaining parts taken from reference TRBV7-2 and TRBJ2-3, reads GAGVSQSPSNKVTEKGKDVELRCDPISGHTALYWYRQSLGQGLEFLIYFQGNSAPDKSGLPSDRFSAERTGGSVSTLTIQRTQQEDSAVYLCASSSFAGTYTQYFGPGTRLTVL.

This clonotype was found a few times. The chain carries TRBV6-5 and TRBJ2-1, with 10 bases fitting TRBD2. The CDR3 length is 15 residues. Germline V lookup: CDR1 MNHEY, CDR2 SVGAGI. V lost 11 bases to trimming and J lost 7 bases; unmatched junction nucleotides: 14. The CDR3 is CAGNQAGGPRNEQFF. In DNA, the CDR3 is TGTGCCGGCAACCAAGCGGGGGGGCCGAGGAATGAGCAGTTCTTC.

This clonotype appeared a few times. The chain uses TRBV7-3 and TRBJ2-2, with D possibly matching TRBD2 (7 bases). CDR1 is SGHTA and CDR2 is FQGTGA in the germline V gene. The V end lost 4 bases, the J end lost 4 bases, and 16 bases lay between the germline ends. The CDR3 is made up of 16 amino acids. CDR3 nucleotides: TGTGCCAGCAGCTCCTTGGGGGGGGCGAGCACCGGGGAGCTGTTTTTT. Amino acid sequence: CASSSLGGASTGELFF.

This chain connects TRBV6-5 to TRBJ1-1; TRBD1 is a possible D gene (5 bases). This CDR3 is built from 19 residues. The germline V gene has CDR1 MNHEY and CDR2 SVGAGI. V shed 2 bases and J shed 3 bases, with 25 bases lying between them. Here the CDR3 reads CASSYRPRIRSGGDTEAFF. CDR3 coding DNA: TGTGCCAGCAGTTACCGCCCCCGGATCAGGTCCGGGGGGGACACTGAAGCTTTCTTT.

This clonotype was picked up a small number of times. One end of the junction varies from germline; a read error may be responsible. This chain links TRBV10-3 with TRBJ2-5; possibly TRBD1 for D (6 bases). The V gene's germline CDR1 is ENHRY and CDR2 SYGVKD. This CDR3 comprises 13 residues. The CDR3 sequence is CAIRLRGQETRYF. CDR3 DNA sequence: TGTGCCATCAGGCTACGGGGACAAGAGACCCGGTACTTC.

CDR3 amino acids: CASRPTGTDSTDTQYF. The CDR3 region has the DNA TGTGCCAGCAGACCTACCGGGACAGACAGCACAGATACGCAGTATTTT. The rearrangement uses TRBV12-3 or TRBV12-4 and TRBJ2-3; TRBD1 agrees at 7 bases. Germline trimming cut 6 bases from V and 0 bases from J; bases unmatched to any gene: 9. The CDR3 is made up of 16 amino acids.

A word on this clonotype: It may be a read error: a sequence one base away is much more abundant. This chain links TRBV20-1 with TRBJ2-1; no clear D gene. CDR1 is DFQATT, CDR2 SNEGSKA, per germline (reference sequence). The CDR3 has 11 residues. DNA for the CDR3: TGCAGTGCTAAGTTGGGTAATGAGCCGTTCTTC. This sequence encodes CSAKLGNEPFF.

DNA of the CDR3: TGTGCCAGCAGTGAAGCGACACGGGGGGGCACTGAAGCTTTCTTT. It codes for CASSEATRGGTEAFF. This sequence joins TRBV2 and TRBJ1-1; TRBD1 is a possible D gene (5 bases). Trimming shortened V by 0 bases and J by 4 bases, and 12 bases separated the two germline ends. The CDR3 spans 15 residues. The V gene's germline CDR1 is SNHLY and CDR2 FYNNEI.

In regard to this clonotype: This may come from a read error, since a much larger clone is one base off. The chain links TRBV7-2 to TRBJ2-4; D is undetermined. V was cut by 1 base and J by 13 bases, with 17 bases left in between. The CDR3 length is 14 residues. The germline gives CDR1 SGHTA, CDR2 FQGNSA. The CDR3 sequence: CASSLGTQSYKQYF. For the CDR3, the DNA is TGTGCCAGCAGCTTAGGCACACAATCCTACAAGCAGTACTTC. The full variable domain, in which reference TRBV7-2 and TRBJ2-4 provide the parts outside the CDR3, is GAGVSQSPSNKVTEKGKDVELRCDPISGHTALYWYRQSLGQGLEFLIYFQGNSAPDKSGLPSDRFSAERTGGSVSTLTIQRTQQEDSAVYLCASSLGTQSYKQYFGAGTRLSVL.

In this sample, this clonotype turned up many times. V and J are TRBV5-1 and TRBJ2-5, with TRBD2 matching over 9 bases. The CDR3 has 17 amino acids. Unmatched junction bases numbered 8, after V lost 0 bases and J lost 2 bases. CDR1 and CDR2 from the germline V gene are SGHRS and YFSETQ. The CDR3 DNA is TGCGCCAGCAGCTTGGGACATAGCGGGAGATGGCAAGAGACCCAGTACTTC. Its translation: CASSLGHSGRWQETQYF.

The chain couples TRBV7-2 to TRBJ2-7; TRBD1 aligns across 10 bases. The J segment lost 7 bases and the V segment lost 7 bases, leaving 13 bases of the junction unmatched. From germline, CDR1 is SGHTA and CDR2 FQGNSA. The CDR3 length is 15 residues. CDR3 nucleotides: TGTGCCAGCACCGACCCCGGGACAGGGGCCGGGGAGCAGTACTTC. This codes for CASTDPGTGAGEQYF.

The rearrangement links TRBV12-3 or TRBV12-4 to TRBJ1-5; D is ambiguous. The CDR3 length is 13 residues. Trimming pared 5 bases from V and 5 bases from J, leaving 10 bases between. The chain's CDR3 is CASSPQLDQPQHF. CDR3 sequence (DNA): TGTGCCAGCAGTCCACAGTTGGATCAGCCCCAGCATTTT.

In this sample, this clonotype turned up a few times. This chain joins TRBV14 and TRBJ2-3, with D perhaps matching TRBD2 (5 bases). Germline V gene data show CDR1 as SGHDN and CDR2 as FVKESK. V lost 3 bases, J lost 2 bases, and 12 bases lay in between. The CDR3 consists of 15 residues. This CDR3 is CASSQESGLTDTQYF. CDR3 bases: TGTGCCAGCAGCCAGGAAAGCGGACTCACAGATACGCAGTATTTT.

This clonotype was counted at least ten times. V usage is TRBV27 and J usage is TRBJ2-1; TRBD1 aligns across 10 bases. After removal of 10 bases from V and 7 bases from J, the junction contained 7 bases not matched to a gene. This CDR3 spans 13 amino acids. The V gene's germline CDR1 is MNHEY and CDR2 SMNVEV (reference sequence). CDR3 coding DNA: TGTGCCACCGGGGACAGGGGAATGAATGAGCAGTTCTTC. This gives the protein CATGDRGMNEQFF.

This clonotype occurred a few times. The chain employs TRBV7-9 and TRBJ2-7; tentative D call: TRBD2 (5 bases). Germline-derived CDR1 and CDR2 are SEHNR and FQNEAQ (reference sequence). V lost 5 bases and J lost 2, with 16 bases in between. This CDR3 region has 15 residues. DNA of the CDR3: TGTGCCAGCAGCCCATACGGGATTATGACCTACGAGCAGTACTTC. The encoded protein is CASSPYGIMTYEQYF.

The chain couples TRBV12-3 or TRBV12-4 to TRBJ2-1; TRBD2 aligns across 11 bases. The CDR3 runs to 15 residues. V was pared by 2 bases and J by 11 bases, with 8 bases of the junction left unmatched. Written as DNA, the CDR3 is TGTGCCAGCAGTTTATTAGGGACTAGCGGCTCACAGCAGTTCTTC. It encodes CASSLLGTSGSQQFF.

The chain combines TRBV7-2 with TRBJ2-1, with TRBD2 as a possible D gene (5 bases). The length of the CDR3 is 14 residues. Germline V lookup: CDR1 SGHTA, CDR2 FQGNSA. Trimming pared 5 bases from V and 5 bases from J, leaving 13 bases between. The CDR3 reads CASSLGKRDNEQFF. CDR3 sequence (DNA): TGTGCCAGCAGCCTAGGGAAGAGGGACAATGAGCAGTTCTTC.

This clonotype was detected many times. V gene TRBV2 combines with J gene TRBJ1-2; D call uncertain. The CDR3 has 13 residues. Germline V gives CDR1 SNHLY, CDR2 FYNNEI. V was cut by 5 bases and J by 4 bases, with 11 bases left in between. CDR3 coding DNA: TGTGCCAGCAGTTCCGGGCCTGCCTATGGCTACACCTTC. Translated, it gives CASSSGPAYGYTF.

The chain couples TRBV11-2 to TRBJ2-1; D is ambiguous. V was pared by 1 base and J by 1 base, with 17 bases between. Germline lookup yields CDR1 SGHAT and CDR2 FQNNGV. This CDR3 has 18 residues. CDR3 in DNA: TGTGCCAGCAGCTTAGCGTCTAGTGGGCGCTGGTCCTACAATGAGCAGTTCTTC. This sequence encodes CASSLASSGRWSYNEQFF.

A single count supports this clonotype. The chain uses TRBV6-1 and TRBJ2-3, with D perhaps given as TRBD1 or TRBD2 (5 bases each). This CDR3 comprises 16 residues. Germline CDR1 MNHNS, CDR2 SASEGT. V was pared by 3 bases and J by 5 bases, with 18 bases between. The CDR3 DNA follows: TGTGCCAGCAGTGATAACAGGAGGAGGAAGAGAGATACGCAGTATTTT. Translated: CASSDNRRRKRDTQYF.

This clonotype was recorded a few times. The genes are TRBV29-1 and TRBJ2-1; 7 nucleotides agree with TRBD1. J was trimmed by 0 bases and V by 0 bases; bases with no gene match: 11. CDR1 and CDR2 (germline): SQVTM, ANQGSEA. The CDR3 is made up of 18 amino acids. The CDR3 sequence: CSVEDLVGGASSYNEQFF. CDR3 nucleotides: TGCAGCGTTGAAGATCTTGTAGGGGGCGCGAGCTCCTACAATGAGCAGTTCTTC.

Ten or more counts support this clonotype. This chain uses TRBV7-2 with TRBJ2-4; 14 positions agree with TRBD2. CDR1 and CDR2 (germline): SGHTA, FQGNSA. The ends lost 4 bases at V and 1 base at J; junction bases unmatched: 3. The CDR3 runs 17 residues. CDR3 residues: CASSSTSGRAAKNIQYF. Here the CDR3 DNA reads TGTGCCAGCAGCTCGACTAGCGGGAGGGCCGCCAAAAACATTCAGTACTTC.

The gene calls are TRBV20-1 and TRBJ1-5; TRBD1 might be the D (5 bases). CDR1 is DFQATT, CDR2 SNEGSKA, per germline (reference sequence). The length of the CDR3 is 15 residues. V was shortened by 2 bases and J by 3 bases, with 14 bases between the two germline ends. CDR3 residues: CSARPNWGPNQPQHF. Here the CDR3 DNA reads TGCAGTGCTAGACCTAACTGGGGACCCAATCAGCCCCAGCATTTT.

This clonotype was observed a handful of times. This sequence joins TRBV2 and TRBJ2-7; 7 nucleotides agree with TRBD1. With V trimmed by 5 bases and J by 4 bases, 8 bases remained unmatched. CDR3 length equals 14 residues. The germline V gene encodes CDR1 SNHLY and CDR2 FYNNEI. As DNA, the CDR3 is TGTGCCAGCAGTCGTGACAGGGTAGGATACGAGCAGTACTTC. This sequence encodes CASSRDRVGYEQYF.

This clonotype was seen a few times. This chain joins TRBV4-1 and TRBJ1-4; D ambiguous. Germline CDR1 and CDR2: MGHRA and YSYEKL. V lost 1 base to trimming and J lost 0 bases, with 6 bases between them. The CDR3 has 15 amino acids. In nucleotides, the CDR3 is TGCGCCAGCAGCCAAGCGGTAGCAACTAATGAAAAACTGTTTTTT. Translated: CASSQAVATNEKLFF.

The chain recombines TRBV5-1 with TRBJ2-1, with a tentative D call TRBD1 (6 bases). V was cut by 0 bases and J by 10 bases, with 26 bases left in between. Germline lookup yields CDR1 SGHRS and CDR2 YFSETQ. CDR3 size: 18 residues. The CDR3 DNA reads as TGCGCCAGCAGCTTGGGGGGGCTACGACCAAGCCCACCCCACGAGCAGTTCTTC. This codes for CASSLGGLRPSPPHEQFF.

The genes are TRBV7-3 and TRBJ2-2, with D possibly called TRBD1 or TRBD2 (5 bases each). V gave up 4 bases and J gave up 5 bases, with 14 bases separating them. From germline, CDR1 is SGHTA and CDR2 FQGTGA. The length of the CDR3 is 15 residues. The CDR3 loop reads CASSSGKGLTGELFF. The DNA of the CDR3 is TGTGCCAGCAGCTCGGGAAAGGGGCTGACCGGGGAGCTGTTTTTT.

This clonotype was detected ten times or more. V is TRBV20-1 and J is TRBJ2-1; 9 bases line up with TRBD1. The CDR3 spans 13 residues. Germline CDR1 is DFQATT and CDR2 is SNEGSKA (reference sequence). V lost 4 bases and J lost 8; bases outside the gene matches: 6. CDR3 sequence: CSATGGQGYEQFF. Written as DNA, the CDR3 is TGCAGTGCTACGGGGGGACAGGGATATGAGCAGTTCTTC.